These 23 T cell receptor beta chains were all obtained from the same sample, sequenced in a study of T-cell reconstitution after alpha-beta-depleted transplantation in children (dated by TCRdb to the mid-2010s). The sample's treatment or condition label, decoded: allogeneic hematopoietic cell transplantation with graft depleted of TCRalphabeta T cells and CD19 B cells. Library prep was done by PCR. The sequencing machine was an Illumina HiSeq 2500. TCR library preparation used molecular barcoding, with unique molecular identifiers applied to normalize quantification of the TCRbeta repertoire. TCRdb handled the public reads itself, with Q25 trimming in fastp and clone calling in MiXCR, and kept productive beta chains. Identical CDR3 proteins give one entry, which carries the most common genes and DNA. The sample profile shows about 830,000 distinct CDR3 sequences; approximately 15% of them were found once. Jointly, the top ten make up approximately 5% of the sample.

The material was PBMCs, mostly from graft donor cells, obtained 360 days after TCRalphabeta/CD19-depleted stem cell transplant. The receptors stem from a male patient under 18 who had a stem cell transplant for acute lymphoblastic leukemia, so the T cells may come from the graft donor.

J is TRBJ2-7 and V is TRBV7-9; D unclear. Deletions cut 4 bases from V and 2 bases from J, with 15 bases between. CDR3 length equals 15 residues. Germline assignment: CDR1 SEHNR and CDR2 FQNEAQ (reference sequence). For the CDR3, the DNA is TGTGCCAGCAGCTCCGGGTCCAAGCGACCCTACGAGCAGTACTTC. Translating gives CASSSGSKRPYEQYF.

This clonotype was seen more than once but under ten times. The V and J genes are TRBV11-1 and TRBJ2-5; TRBD1 aligns across 7 bases. J was trimmed by 0 bases and V by 3 bases; bases with no gene match: 13. Germline loops: CDR1 SGHAT, CDR2 FQDESV (reference sequence). CDR3 length: 18 residues. The CDR3 loop reads CASSFLSRDSLYQETQYF. For the CDR3, the DNA is TGTGCCAGCAGCTTCTTGTCCCGGGACAGCCTCTACCAAGAGACCCAGTACTTC.

This clonotype has a handful of counts. This sequence joins TRBV7-9 and TRBJ2-3; 8 nucleotides line up with TRBD1. The CDR3 totals 15 residues. Per germline, CDR1 SEHNR and CDR2 FQNEAQ (reference sequence). The V gene end was trimmed by 4 bases and the J gene end by 4 bases; junction bases not matched to a gene: 7. The CDR3 spells CASSSQDRGADTQYF. As DNA, the CDR3 is TGTGCCAGCAGCTCTCAAGACAGGGGAGCAGATACGCAGTATTTT.

This clonotype has a handful of counts. V gene TRBV29-1 combines with J gene TRBJ2-1; no clear D. V was cut by 7 bases and J by 0 bases, with 4 bases left in between. CDR1 and CDR2 from the germline V gene are SQVTM and ANQGSEA. This CDR3 has 11 amino acids. In DNA form, the CDR3 reads TGCAGCGGGGGCTCCTACAATGAGCAGTTCTTC. It yields the protein CSGGSYNEQFF.

This clonotype was observed a few times. The CDR3 DNA reads as TGTGCCAGCAGCCAAAACCAAGAGACCCAGTACTTC. This sequence encodes CASSQNQETQYF. The chain has TRBV14 and TRBJ2-5; no firm D call. V lost 2 bases and J lost 0, with 1 base in between. Germline V CDR1 and CDR2: SGHDN, FVKESK. CDR3 length: 12 amino acids. The whole variable domain, remainder taken from reference TRBV14 and TRBJ2-5, is EAGVTQFPSHSVIEKGQTVTLRCDPISGHDNLYWYRRVMGKEIKFLLHFVKESKQDESGMPNNRFLAERTGGTYSTLKVQPAELEDSGVYFCASSQNQETQYFGPGTRLLVL.

The rearrangement joins TRBV20-1 to TRBJ2-5; 7 nucleotides agree with TRBD1. CDR3 size: 14 residues. Losses at the gene ends were 0 bases for V and 4 bases for J; bases not matched to a gene: 5. Germline lookup yields CDR1 DFQATT and CDR2 SNEGSKA (reference sequence). CDR3 coding DNA: TGCAGTGCTAGAGACAAGACAGGGAGAGAGACCCAGTACTTC. Translation gives CSARDKTGRETQYF.

J is TRBJ2-3 and V is TRBV20-1; D ambiguous. This CDR3 is 13 amino acids long. The ends were cut back, 5 bases at V and 0 bases at J, with 9 bases in the middle. The germline V gene encodes CDR1 DFQATT and CDR2 SNEGSKA (reference sequence). CDR3 loop: CSAGRSSTDTQYF. CDR3 DNA: TGCAGTGCTGGTAGATCAAGCACAGATACGCAGTATTTT.

The V call is TRBV19, the J call TRBJ1-5; no clear D gene. V dropped 6 bases and J dropped 6 bases, with 15 bases sitting between them. This CDR3 spans 14 amino acids. Germline CDR1 LNHDA, CDR2 SQIVND (reference sequence). The CDR3 nucleotides are TGTGCCAGTAGAGGAACGGGCTTGTTTCAGCCCCAGCATTTT. Its protein is CASRGTGLFQPQHF.

This clonotype was seen only a few times. The chain links TRBV4-1 to TRBJ1-1, with D unclear. Germline-derived CDR1 and CDR2 are MGHRA and YSYEKL. V dropped 1 base and J dropped 5 bases, with 11 bases sitting between them. The CDR3 consists of 14 residues. CDR3 nucleotides: TGCGCCAGCAGCCAAGGGAGAAAGAGAACTGAAGCTTTCTTT. Its protein is CASSQGRKRTEAFF.

The chain couples TRBV4-1 to TRBJ2-1, with D perhaps matching TRBD2 (6 bases). Trimming cost V 0 bases and J 8 bases, with 17 bases left between them. Germline V lookup: CDR1 MGHRA, CDR2 YSYEKL. CDR3 size: 16 residues. DNA of the CDR3: TGCGCCAGCAGCCAAGACGGGTGGGGTAGCGGCGATGAGCAGTTCTTC. It translates to CASSQDGWGSGDEQFF.

The V call is TRBV20-1, the J call TRBJ1-3, with D unclear. The V and J ends lost 5 bases and 3 bases respectively, with 8 bases between them. The CDR3 extends over 12 amino acids. The germline V gene encodes CDR1 DFQATT and CDR2 SNEGSKA (reference sequence). CDR3 region: CSAPSNGNTIYF. Written as DNA, the CDR3 is TGCAGTGCTCCTTCAAATGGAAACACCATATATTTT.

This clonotype was detected a few times. The genes are TRBV10-3 and TRBJ2-1, with 8 bases lining up with TRBD2. Germline CDR1 ENHRY, CDR2 SYGVKD. Trimming at V came to 5 bases and at J to 3 bases, leaving 9 bases not matched to a gene. The CDR3 runs to 16 residues. CDR3 sequence (DNA): TGTGCCATCAGTCAACCCGGACTAGCCAACTACAATGAGCAGTTCTTC. This codes for CAISQPGLANYNEQFF.

This clonotype was picked up a small number of times. The CDR3 DNA reads as TGCAGTGCTAGTAGGGGACTAGCGAACGTCCTGACTTTC. It codes for CSASRGLANVLTF. This sequence joins TRBV20-1 and TRBJ2-6, with 10 bases aligning to TRBD2. Germline CDR1 and CDR2: DFQATT and SNEGSKA (reference sequence). V dropped 3 bases and J dropped 10; count of bases not matched to a gene: 3. This CDR3 region has 13 residues.

In this sample, this clonotype turned up a few times. Written as DNA, the CDR3 is TGCGCCAGCAGCCAAGACAGGAACTCCTACAATGAGCAGTTCTTC. Its protein is CASSQDRNSYNEQFF. The chain has TRBV4-1 and TRBJ2-1; D remains ambiguous. V lost 0 bases and J 0 bases, leaving 6 bases between the germline ends. CDR1 MGHRA and CDR2 YSYEKL come from the germline V gene. The CDR3 loop spans 15 amino acids.

This rearrangement joins TRBV7-2 to TRBJ1-1; D may be TRBD1 (5 bases). The V end was cut by 3 bases, the J end by 6 bases, with 8 bases between. The CDR3 extends over 12 amino acids. Looked up from germline, CDR1 is SGHTA and CDR2 is FQGNSA. The CDR3 sequence is CASSFWDAEAFF. CDR3 coding DNA: TGTGCCAGCAGCTTCTGGGACGCTGAAGCTTTCTTT.

V and J are TRBV6-5 and TRBJ1-2; the D is unclear. This CDR3 is built from 15 residues. V was clipped by 0 bases and J by 0 bases, with 8 bases between them. Germline assignment: CDR1 MNHEY and CDR2 SVGAGI. The CDR3 sequence is CASSYSGRTNYGYTF. CDR3 coding DNA: TGTGCCAGCAGTTACTCGGGCAGAACTAACTATGGCTACACCTTC.

The genes are TRBV10-2 and TRBJ2-1; 7 bases line up with TRBD2. This CDR3 has 14 amino acids. V lost 4 bases and J lost 4; bases outside the gene matches: 4. Germline assignment: CDR1 WSHSY and CDR2 SAAADI. The CDR3 coding sequence is TGCGCCAGCAGTGCAACTAGCGTGTACAATGAGCAGTTCTTC. Translation gives CASSATSVYNEQFF.

V gene TRBV10-3 combines with J gene TRBJ1-1, with D hard to call. The germline gives CDR1 ENHRY, CDR2 SYGVKD. V gave up 4 bases and J gave up 1 base, with 13 bases separating them. This CDR3 has 15 residues. This CDR3 reads CAISVLRRSNTEAFF. The DNA of the CDR3 is TGTGCCATCAGTGTGCTCAGGAGATCGAACACTGAAGCTTTCTTT.

This sequence joins TRBV6-1 and TRBJ2-7; D perhaps matches TRBD1 (6 bases). V shed 6 bases and J shed 7 bases, with 13 bases lying between them. CDR3 size: 12 residues. Germline CDR1 MNHNS, CDR2 SASEGT. This CDR3 is CASRQTGEEQYF. DNA of the CDR3: TGTGCCAGCAGACAGACAGGAGAGGAGCAGTACTTC.

This clonotype turned up a few times. The rearrangement joins TRBV25-1 to TRBJ1-1; TRBD1 aligns across 7 bases. The CDR3 consists of 12 residues. J gave up 10 bases and V 2 bases, and 4 bases lay outside the gene matches. Per the germline V gene, CDR1 is MGHDK and CDR2 is SYGVNS. CDR3 in amino acids: CASSEQGGSAFF. In DNA, the CDR3 is TGTGCCAGCAGTGAACAGGGGGGATCAGCTTTCTTT. The whole variable domain, remainder taken from reference TRBV25-1 and TRBJ1-1, is EADIYQTPRYLVIGTGKKITLECSQTMGHDKMYWYQQDPGMELHLIHYSYGVNSTEKGDLSSESTVSRIRTEHFPLTLESARPSHTSQYLCASSEQGGSAFFGQGTRLTVV.

This clonotype showed up just a few times. The chain recombines TRBV7-9 with TRBJ2-1; maybe TRBD1 (6 bases). CDR1 and CDR2 (germline): SEHNR, FQNEAQ (reference sequence). The CDR3 is 16 residues long. V lost 5 bases to trimming and J lost 4 bases, with 18 bases between them. This CDR3 is CASSLVQGERYNEQFF. Here the CDR3 DNA reads TGTGCCAGCAGCCTCGTACAGGGAGAAAGATACAATGAGCAGTTCTTC.

Concerning this clonotype: One end of the junction does not line up with germline, which may come from a read error. This chain connects TRBV15 to TRBJ2-1; tentative D call: TRBD1 (5 bases). Germline values: CDR1 LNHNV, CDR2 YYDKDF (reference sequence). The CDR3 extends over 12 amino acids. As DNA, the CDR3 is TGTGCCACCAGCAGTGGCCAGGGCAGATGGCACTTC. It encodes CATSSGQGRWHF.

The chain is built from TRBV9 and TRBJ2-1, with 8 nucleotides matching TRBD2. Looked up from germline, CDR1 is SGDLS and CDR2 is YYNGEE. The CDR3 length is 16 residues. V gave up 1 base and J gave up 6 bases; unmatched junction bases: 9. CDR3 in amino acids: CASSVPGLAKVNEQFF. The CDR3 DNA is TGTGCCAGCAGCGTACCCGGACTAGCTAAAGTCAATGAGCAGTTCTTC.